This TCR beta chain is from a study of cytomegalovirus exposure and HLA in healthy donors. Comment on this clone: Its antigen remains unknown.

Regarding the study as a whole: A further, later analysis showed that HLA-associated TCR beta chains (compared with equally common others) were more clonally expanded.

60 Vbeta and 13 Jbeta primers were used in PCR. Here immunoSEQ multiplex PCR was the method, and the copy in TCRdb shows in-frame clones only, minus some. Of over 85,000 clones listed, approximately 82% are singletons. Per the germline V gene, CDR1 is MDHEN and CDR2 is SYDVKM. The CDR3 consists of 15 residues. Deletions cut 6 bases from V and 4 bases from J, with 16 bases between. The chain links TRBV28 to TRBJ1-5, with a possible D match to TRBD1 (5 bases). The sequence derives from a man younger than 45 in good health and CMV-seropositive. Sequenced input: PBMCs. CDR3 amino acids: CASRLPQPGNQPQHF. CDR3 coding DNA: TGTGCCAGCAGGTTACCTCAACCAGGGAATCAGCCCCAGCATTTT.